The T cell receptor (beta chain) described here comes from a study of T cell repertoires in cytomegalovirus infection. The wider study: Carrying CMV and the relevant HLA type showed in public TCR beta signatures. Notes on the study in general: Identification of carriers of CMV plus the relevant HLA was performed using cumulative public TCR beta family frequency. Predominance within the ex vivo response was attributable to HLA-C-restricted CMV-specific TCR beta clonotypes.

In TCRdb, the reads were re-called with MiXCR into one record per CDR3 protein. The sample holds about 530,000 distinct CDR3 sequences, less than 30% seen once. A remark on this clonotype: What it recognizes is unknown.

Trimming pared 0 bases from V and 3 bases from J, leaving 6 bases between. The CDR3 extends over 13 amino acids. Germline assignment: CDR1 LNHNV and CDR2 YYDKDF (reference sequence). The clonotype originates from a human donor in good health (CMV status not recorded). Some clones in this sample may be carry-over from other donors' samples. Sequenced input: PBMCs. J is TRBJ2-7 and V is TRBV15; D gene ambiguous. CDR3 loop: CATSRDQDYEQYF. The CDR3 nucleotides read TGTGCCACCAGCAGAGACCAGGACTACGAGCAGTACTTC.